This is a list of T cell receptor beta chains from one sample in a study of T cell responses to AZD1222 COVID-19 vaccine. Clones were sequenced by immunoSEQ multiplex PCR, and TCRdb holds only the in-frame ones, with some missing. The data show over 60,000 clones, 80% seen once. The source was peripheral blood, collected 28 days after the second AZD1222 dose. Receptors originate from an adult who received the AZD1222 COVID-19 vaccine. Both conserved end residues are part of each CDR3. Each record gives: J gene, D gene, V gene, CDR3 protein, CDR3 DNA. D genes are given only for firm matches.

J: TRBJ2-1
D: TRBD2
V: TRBV18
CDR3: CASSPWSGGGANEQFF
DNA: TGTGCCAGCTCACCATGGTCGGGCGGGGGGGCCAATGAGCAGTTCTTC

J: TRBJ2-5
D: TRBD2
V: TRBV5-6
CDR3: CASSRAGGLQETQYF
DNA: TGTGCCAGCAGCAGAGCGGGGGGGCTCCAAGAGACCCAGTACTTC

J: TRBJ1-1
D: NA
V: TRBV10-3
CDR3: CAISETTGTNTEAFF
DNA: TGTGCCATCAGTGAGACTACAGGGACGAACACTGAAGCCTTCTTT

J: TRBJ1-5
D: NA
V: TRBV7-9
CDR3: CASSLGGGNQPQHF
DNA: TGTGCCAGCAGCTTGGGAGGAGGCAATCAGCCCCAGCATTTT

J: TRBJ2-1
D: TRBD1
V: TRBV27
CDR3: CASSKRGQGFEQFF
DNA: TGTGCCAGCAGCAAACGAGGACAGGGGTTTGAGCAGTTCTTC

J: TRBJ2-5
D: NA
V: TRBV10-1
CDR3: CASSRSRQETQYF
DNA: TGCGCCAGCAGCCGGAGTAGACAAGAGACCCAGTACTTC

J: TRBJ1-2
D: NA
V: TRBV5-1
CDR3: CASSYQGRVAMDGYTF
DNA: TGCGCCAGCAGCTACCAGGGGCGGGTCGCTATGGATGGCTACACCTTC

J: TRBJ2-1
D: TRBD2
V: TRBV9
CDR3: CASSVVAGRYNEQFF
DNA: TGTGCCAGCAGCGTAGTAGCGGGCCGTTACAATGAGCAGTTCTTC

J: TRBJ2-2
D: TRBD2
V: TRBV3-1/TRBV3-2
CDR3: CASSLAGGGELFF
DNA: TGTGCCAGCAGCCTAGCGGGGGGCGGGGAGCTGTTTTTT

J: TRBJ1-4
D: TRBD1
V: TRBV28
CDR3: CASSPGTARNEKLFF
DNA: TGTGCCAGCAGTCCCGGGACAGCTAGAAATGAAAAACTGTTTTTT